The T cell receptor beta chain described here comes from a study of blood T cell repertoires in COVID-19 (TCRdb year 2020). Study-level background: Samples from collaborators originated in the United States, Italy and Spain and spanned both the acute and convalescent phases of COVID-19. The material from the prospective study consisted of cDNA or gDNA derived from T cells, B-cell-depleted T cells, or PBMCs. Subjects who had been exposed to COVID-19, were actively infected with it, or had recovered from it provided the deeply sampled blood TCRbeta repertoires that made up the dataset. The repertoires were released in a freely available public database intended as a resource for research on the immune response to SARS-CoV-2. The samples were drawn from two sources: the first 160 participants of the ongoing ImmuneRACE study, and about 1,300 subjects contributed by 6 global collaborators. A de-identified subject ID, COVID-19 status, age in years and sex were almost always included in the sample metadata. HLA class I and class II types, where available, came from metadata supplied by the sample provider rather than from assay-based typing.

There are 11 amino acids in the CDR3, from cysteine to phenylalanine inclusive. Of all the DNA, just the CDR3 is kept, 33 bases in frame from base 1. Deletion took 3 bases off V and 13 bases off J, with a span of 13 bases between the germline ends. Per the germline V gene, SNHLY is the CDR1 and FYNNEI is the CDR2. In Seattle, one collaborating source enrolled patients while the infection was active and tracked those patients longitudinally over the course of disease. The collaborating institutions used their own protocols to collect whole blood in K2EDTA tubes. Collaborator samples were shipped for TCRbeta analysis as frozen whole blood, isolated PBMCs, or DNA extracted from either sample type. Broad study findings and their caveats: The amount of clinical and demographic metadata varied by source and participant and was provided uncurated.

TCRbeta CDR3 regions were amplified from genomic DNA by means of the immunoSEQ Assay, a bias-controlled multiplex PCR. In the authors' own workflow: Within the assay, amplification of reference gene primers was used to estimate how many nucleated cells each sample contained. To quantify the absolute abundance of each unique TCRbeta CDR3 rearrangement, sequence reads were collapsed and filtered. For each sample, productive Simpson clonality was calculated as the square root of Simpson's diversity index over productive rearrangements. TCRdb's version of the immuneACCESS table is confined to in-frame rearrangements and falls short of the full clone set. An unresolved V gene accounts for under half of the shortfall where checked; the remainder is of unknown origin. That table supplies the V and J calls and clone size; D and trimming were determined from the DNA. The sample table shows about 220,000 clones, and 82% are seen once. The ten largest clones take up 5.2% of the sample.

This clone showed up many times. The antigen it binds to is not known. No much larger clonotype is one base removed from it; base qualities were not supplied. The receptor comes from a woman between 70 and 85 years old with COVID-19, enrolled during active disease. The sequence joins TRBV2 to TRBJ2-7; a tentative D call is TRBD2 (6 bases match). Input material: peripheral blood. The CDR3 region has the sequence CASSERDQAYF. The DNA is TGTGCCAGCAGTGAGCGGGACCAAGCTTACTTC.